This section outlines one T cell receptor (beta chain) sequence together with its context. The data belong to a study of blood T cell repertoires in COVID-19. Looked up from germline, CDR1 is ENHRY and CDR2 is SYGVKD. Trimming stripped 2 bases from V and 8 bases from J, with 16 bases between. CDR3 length: 15 residues. Original analysis: Reference gene primer amplification gave nucleated cell count estimates. Sequenced by immunoSEQ multiplex PCR; TCRdb stores in-frame clones only, minus some. V, J and clone size reflect that table, while D and trimming were determined from the DNA. The sample has 25,000 to 35,000 clones, 85% to 95% seen once; the top ten hold approximately 0.84%. Those enrolled in Seattle joined during active infection and were followed longitudinally afterward.

This clonotype was sampled from a woman aged 70-85 years with COVID-19, enrolled during active disease. Input material: peripheral blood. The V and J genes are TRBV10-3 and TRBJ2-1; TRBD2 is a possible D gene (5 bases). The CDR3 DNA is TGTGCCATCAGTGAGCTTGGCGGGCAGGCGGATGAGCAGTTCTTC. As protein: CAISELGGQADEQFF.